This T cell receptor (beta chain) was identified in a study of blood T cells in healthy people across ages (dated by TCRdb to between 2014 and 2017). Turning to the overall study: Template switching captured roughly one uniquely barcoded TCR beta cDNA molecule per two T cells in model experiments. The study measured age-related changes in TCR beta repertoire diversity using deep sequencing normalized with unique cDNA molecular identifiers. Donors were grouped into four age groups: young (average approximately 15 years), middle-aged (roughly 37), aged (approximately 67) and long-lived (approximately 78). Donors of different ages were randomly distributed across sequencing lanes to avoid experimental bias. For two donors (one aged 18 to 29 and one aged 80 or older), the study analyzed two additional independent replicas of 1 million unique cDNA reads from the same blood draw.

About this clonotype: Its antigen specificity is not known. No per-base quality is available; no much larger clone lies one base away.

The CDR3 spans 13 residues, from the cysteine through the phenylalanine. The only DNA kept is the CDR3, 39 bases in frame from the first base. For CDR1 and CDR2, the germline V gene (reference sequence) lists GTSNPN and SVGIG. Broad study findings and their caveats: There was a strong correlation between observed TCR beta diversity and the percentage of naive T cells measured by flow cytometry. Donor CMV infection status was unknown, potentially confounding age-related changes in expanded clonotypes. The long-lived group showed more naive CD4+ T cells, fewer expanded clones and increased TCR diversity than the aged group, suggesting age selection. As age increased, observed TCR beta diversity per million T cells dropped in a roughly linear way, and a significant reduction was already evident by age around 41. Estimates of total diversity based on one million sequenced T cells were regarded as lower bounds and as underestimates. Since profiling was done on bulk unsorted PBMCs, naive and antigen-experienced compartments could not be conclusively compared.

Systemically healthy Caucasian individuals from Russia, 39 in total and aged about 6 to 90 years, were included as donors. About 9.1 milliliters of peripheral blood were collected from each donor into EDTA-treated Vacutainer tubes. Ficoll-Paque density-gradient centrifugation was used to isolate PBMCs, with at least 6 million per sample. Total RNA, at least 6 micrograms per sample, was extracted from PBMCs with Trizol reagent. For every donor, flow cytometry on a PBMC aliquot measured the percentage of naive CD45RAhigh/CD27high T cells. Library construction relied on 5' RACE. Reads for this sample came from an Illumina HiSeq 2500. A second roughly 7 to 11 cycle PCR used a sample-barcoded 5' primer and a J-beta primer mix. Each TCR beta cDNA molecule received a unique molecular identifier from a template-switch 5' adaptor carrying 12 random nucleotides. At least 2.5 million CDR3-containing paired-end reads were obtained from each sample. All of the RNA was converted into first-strand cDNA using the Mint cDNA synthesis kit, with a TRBC-specific oligonucleotide serving as the primer. After uracil-DNA glycosylase treatment, a first 18-cycle PCR used universal primers M1SS and BC2_uni_R on all cDNA. Processing in the source paper ran as follows. Normalization of each sample was performed by random selection of 1 million high-quality reads, each carrying a distinct molecular identifier. Reads with shared molecular identifiers were discarded instead of being binned into consensus sequences. MiTCR, run with a Q25 quality threshold and the strictest error-elimination algorithm, handled CDR3 identification, clonotype clustering and error correction. A nonparametric unseen species model with Euler transformation was used to estimate lower-bound total TCR beta diversity. The raw public reads went through TCRdb reprocessing: fastp at Q25, MiXCR clone calling, in-frame beta chains kept. Every CDR3 protein is listed once, alongside the most common genes and DNA of its rows. These V and J calls derive from TCRdb rather than the authors' analysis. Counted in this sample were 1.5 million or so distinct CDR3 sequences; roughly 43% of them appeared once. The ten largest clones take up 4% of the sample.

The sequence was collected from a woman younger than 35 in good health. The V gene is TRBV30 and the J gene is TRBJ2-4; 8 bases in the junction line up with TRBD1. The last part of the DNA fits TRBJ2-7 better; the J call may be wrong. Sequencing input: blood. The DNA sequence is as follows: TGTGCCTGGAACTTTGGACAGGGAAACGAGCAGTACTTC. This yields the protein CAWNFGQGNEQYF.